This TCR beta chain was found in a study of T cell repertoires in cytomegalovirus infection. TCRdb passed the reads through MiXCR, listing each CDR3 protein once. Found here are approximately 500,000 distinct CDR3 sequences, approximately 15% of them singletons; the top ten hold roughly 25%. CDR3 size: 15 residues. The V and J ends lost 5 bases and 7 bases respectively, with 18 bases between them. CDR1 and CDR2 from the germline V gene are SGHVS and FQNEAQ. Worth noting for this clonotype: Being one base from a much bigger clone, this may be a read error.

The receptor was derived from a human donor in good health (CMV status not recorded). Some clones in this sample may be carry-over from other donors' samples. The sequenced sample was CD8+ T cells from PBMCs. The chain has TRBV7-8 and TRBJ2-1; D gene ambiguous. For the CDR3, the DNA is TGTGCCAGCAGCCCAACAGCGTGGGGAATGAATGAGCAGTTCTTC. Protein product: CASSPTAWGMNEQFF.